This record looks at one T cell receptor (beta chain) sequence and its context. Some clones are missing from TCRdb's copy, which holds only in-frame ones; the method was immunoSEQ multiplex PCR. The table includes approximately 82,000 clones, less than 85% detected once. The data were obtained in a study of OX40 agonist ivuxolimab in advanced cancers. The receptor was isolated from an adult with an advanced solid tumor such as melanoma, head and neck, liver or kidney cancer. The sample was CD4+ or CD8+ T cells sorted from blood, taken in a trial of the OX40 agonist ivuxolimab.

The CDR3 spells CASSLTGGHNEKLFF. The CDR3 bases are TGTGCCAGCAGCCTGACAGGGGGACATAATGAAAAACTGTTTTTT. The chain uses TRBV28 and TRBJ1-4; 9 positions agree with TRBD1. The CDR3 runs 15 residues. Germline assignment: CDR1 MDHEN and CDR2 SYDVKM. V trimming: 6 bases; J trimming: 4 bases; junction bases outside the gene matches: 6.